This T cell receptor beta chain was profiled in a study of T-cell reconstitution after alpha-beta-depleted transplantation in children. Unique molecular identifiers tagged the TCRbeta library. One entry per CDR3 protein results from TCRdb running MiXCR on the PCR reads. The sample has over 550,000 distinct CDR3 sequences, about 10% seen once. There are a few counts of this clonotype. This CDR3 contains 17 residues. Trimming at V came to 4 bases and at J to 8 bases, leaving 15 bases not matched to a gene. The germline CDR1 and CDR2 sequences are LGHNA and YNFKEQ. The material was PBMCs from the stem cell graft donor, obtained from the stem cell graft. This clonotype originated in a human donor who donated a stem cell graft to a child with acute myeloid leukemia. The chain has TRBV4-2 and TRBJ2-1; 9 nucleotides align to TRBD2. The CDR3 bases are TGTGCCAGCAGCCCCCCCCTAGGTAGCGGGAGTACCCATGAGCAGTTCTTC. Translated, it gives CASSPPLGSGSTHEQFF.